These 13 T cell receptor beta chains were sequenced from one sample in a study of blood T cell repertoires in COVID-19 (dated by TCRdb to about 2020). The method was the immunoSEQ multiplex PCR assay. This immuneACCESS table, as held by TCRdb, lists in-frame sequences with V and J called but not all clones. Of the missing ones, under half trace to an unresolved V gene in checked studies; the others have no known cause. Present in this sample are about 150,000 clones, 86% of which were seen just once. The ten top clones hold 7% of the sample. The sample taken for sequencing was peripheral blood. The receptor source for this set is a man aged 50 or older with active or convalescent COVID-19.

CDR3 residues: CASSANYNEQFF. The CDR3 coding sequence is TGTGCCAGCAGCGCAAATTACAATGAGCAGTTCTTC. The V and J genes are TRBV9 and TRBJ2-1; D unresolved. V lost 3 bases, J lost 4 bases, and 5 bases lay in between. The CDR3 extends over 12 amino acids. Germline V lookup: CDR1 SGDLS, CDR2 YYNGEE.

The chain has TRBV20-1 and TRBJ2-6, with D unclear. Germline V gene sequence: CDR1 DFQATT, CDR2 SNEGSKA (reference sequence). Trimming shortened V by 3 bases and J by 0 bases, and 9 bases separated the two germline ends. This CDR3 is built from 15 residues. Here the CDR3 reads CSASLPSSGANVLTF. The CDR3 region has the DNA TGCAGTGCTAGTTTGCCGAGCTCTGGGGCCAACGTCCTGACTTTC.

This clone was seen only once. V is TRBV5-6 and J is TRBJ1-3; D gene unclear. There are 13 residues in the CDR3. V was clipped by 5 bases and J by 0 bases, with 6 bases between them. Looked up from germline, CDR1 is SGHDT and CDR2 is YYEEEE. In DNA form, the CDR3 reads TGTGCCAGCAGTCAGCGCTCTGGAAACACCATATATTTT. This gives the protein CASSQRSGNTIYF.

V gene TRBV12-3 or TRBV12-4 combines with J gene TRBJ1-2; D call uncertain. The CDR3 sequence is 11 residues long. V shed 5 bases and J shed 4 bases, with 5 bases lying between them. Written as DNA, the CDR3 is TGTGCCAGCAGTCAGTTCTATGGCTACACCTTC. Protein product: CASSQFYGYTF.

This chain joins TRBV7-3 and TRBJ2-2; TRBD2 is a possible D gene (5 bases). CDR1 and CDR2 from the germline V gene are SGHTA and FQGTGA. V was shortened by 4 bases and J by 1 base, with 7 bases between the two germline ends. This CDR3 comprises 14 residues. CDR3 sequence (DNA): TGTGCCAGCAGCTCTGCGGGGAACACCGGGGAGCTGTTTTTT. This gives the protein CASSSAGNTGELFF.

The chain uses TRBV10-3 and TRBJ1-4; 7 nucleotides match TRBD1. Germline CDR1 and CDR2: ENHRY and SYGVKD. The ends lost 11 bases at V and 6 bases at J; junction bases unmatched: 9. The CDR3 is 13 amino acids. Here the CDR3 DNA reads TGTGCCGTCCAGGGGGGAAGCGATGAAAAACTGTTTTTT. As protein: CAVQGGSDEKLFF.

The chain has TRBV18 and TRBJ1-1; no clear D gene. This CDR3 contains 12 residues. V lost 3 bases to trimming and J lost 7 bases, with 9 bases between them. Germline V gives CDR1 KGHSH, CDR2 LQKENI. The CDR3, as DNA: TGTGCCAGCTCACCGCCCGACAATGAAGCTTTCTTT. Translating it yields CASSPPDNEAFF. Full variable domain (outside the CDR3, taken from reference TRBV18 and TRBJ1-1): NAGVMQNPRHLVRRRGQEARLRCSPMKGHSHVYWYRQLPEEGLKFMVYLQKENIIDESGMPKERFSAEFPKEGPSILRIQQVVRGDSAAYFCASSPPDNEAFFGQGTRLTVV.

This rearrangement joins TRBV18 to TRBJ2-3, with a possible D match to TRBD2 (6 bases). Germline CDR1 and CDR2: KGHSH and LQKENI. V lost 6 bases and J 3 bases, leaving 28 bases between the germline ends. The CDR3 covers 19 residues. The CDR3 sequence is CASSFQNRGRYGETDTQYF. CDR3 in DNA: TGTGCCAGCTCGTTTCAGAATCGTGGGAGGTATGGAGAGACAGATACGCAGTATTTT.

CDR3 DNA: TGTGCCAGCAGCCAACAAACAGACCGGGACAGGGGCCCTAATGAAAAACTGTTTTTT. Translation: CASSQQTDRDRGPNEKLFF. The gene calls are TRBV3-1 (or the pseudogene TRBV3-2) and TRBJ1-4, with 10 bases fitting TRBD1. CDR1 LGHDT and CDR2 YNNKEL come from the germline V gene (reference sequence). V shed 2 bases, J shed 3 bases, and the junction held 12 bases outside the gene matches. The CDR3 is 19 residues long.

The chain uses TRBV15 and TRBJ1-5; TRBD1 aligns across 8 bases. The junction had 2 bases not matched to a gene; V was cut back by 2 bases and J by 5 bases. From germline, CDR1 is LNHNV and CDR2 YYDKDF (reference sequence). This CDR3 contains 14 residues. This chain's CDR3 is CATSRQGAYQPQHF. CDR3 sequence (DNA): TGTGCCACCAGCAGACAGGGGGCGTATCAGCCCCAGCATTTT.

The chain combines TRBV3-1 (or the pseudogene TRBV3-2) with TRBJ1-6; the D is unclear. The ends were cut back, 2 bases at V and 6 bases at J, with 8 bases in the middle. The CDR3 is 14 residues long. Germline lookup yields CDR1 LGHDT and CDR2 YNNKEL (reference sequence). Written as DNA, the CDR3 is TGTGCCAGCAGCCAATTCCGGGTTAATTCACCCCTCCACTTT. Translation gives CASSQFRVNSPLHF.

The genes are TRBV30 and TRBJ2-1, with 15 bases identical to TRBD2. The CDR3 sequence is 16 residues long. Germline CDR1 reads GTSNPN; CDR2 reads SVGIG (reference sequence). With 8 bases clipped from V and 2 bases from J, the junction kept 7 bases outside the gene matches. The DNA of the CDR3 is TGTGCCGGGGGACTAGCGGGAGGTCGTACCTACAATGAGCAGTTCTTC. The encoded protein is CAGGLAGGRTYNEQFF.

This chain uses TRBV6-5 with TRBJ1-5; TRBD1 matches 12 bases. The CDR3 spans 15 residues. Looked up from germline, CDR1 is MNHEY and CDR2 is SVGAGI. The V gene end was trimmed by 6 bases and the J gene end by 7 bases; junction bases not matched to a gene: 7. The DNA of the CDR3 is TGTGCCAGCAGGAGGGACAGGGGGCAGGAGCAGCCCCAGCATTTT. Protein sequence: CASRRDRGQEQPQHF.